The present T cell receptor (beta chain) was sequenced within a study of beta chain features in type 1 diabetes. Of the isolated RNA, all was reverse transcribed, and so the sequenced material was expressed TCRB transcripts. The data were produced by immunoSEQ multiplex PCR, yet TCRdb's version contains in-frame clones alone and is incomplete. The sample shows around 140,000 clones, approximately 10% of them seen only once. About this clone itself: Its cognate antigen is unknown.

Study observations and caveats: When Type 1 diabetes patients were examined, their TCRB CDR3s proved moderately but significantly shorter in all four CD4+ subsets.

Germline V lookup: CDR1 LGHNA, CDR2 YSLEER. Trimming removed 4 bases from V and 10 bases from J, with 17 bases in between. The CDR3 extends over 15 amino acids. The specimen was central memory CD4+ T cells from blood. The genes are TRBV4-3 and TRBJ1-6; D remains unclear. This receptor was taken from a man aged 25 to 40 with type 1 diabetes. CDR3 loop: CASSRTATFMSPLHF. CDR3 nucleotide sequence: TGCGCCAGCAGCCGAACAGCCACCTTTATGTCACCCCTCCACTTT.